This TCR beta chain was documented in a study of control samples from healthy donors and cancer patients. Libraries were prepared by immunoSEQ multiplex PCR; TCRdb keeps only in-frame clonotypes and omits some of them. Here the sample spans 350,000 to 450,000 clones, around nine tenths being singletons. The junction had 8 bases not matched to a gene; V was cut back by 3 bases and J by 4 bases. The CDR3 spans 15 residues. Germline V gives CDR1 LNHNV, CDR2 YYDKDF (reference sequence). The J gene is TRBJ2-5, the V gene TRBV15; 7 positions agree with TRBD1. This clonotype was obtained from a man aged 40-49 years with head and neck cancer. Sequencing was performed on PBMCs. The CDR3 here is CATSRERDRGETQYF. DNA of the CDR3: TGTGCCACCAGCAGGGAAAGGGACAGAGGAGAGACCCAGTACTTC.